What follows is one TCR beta chain and its context. All of the isolated RNA was reverse transcribed, so expressed TCRB transcripts were sequenced. Here immunoSEQ multiplex PCR was the method, and the copy in TCRdb shows in-frame clones only, minus some. The data hold hundreds of thousands of clones, with 10% to 15% observed a single time. CDR3 length: 12 amino acids. Between the trimmed V and J ends, which lost 1 base and 3 bases, there was a span of 4 bases. CDR1 is SEHNR, CDR2 FQNEAQ, per germline (reference sequence). These data are taken from a study of beta chain features in type 1 diabetes. The chain uses TRBV7-9 and TRBJ2-7; D is unresolved. This TCR derives from a man aged 18-30 years in good health. The sample taken for sequencing was naive CD4+ T cells from blood. The CDR3 is CASSLEYYEQYF. CDR3 sequence (DNA): TGTGCCAGCAGCTTAGAATACTACGAGCAGTACTTC.